Listed here are 3 T cell receptor beta chains from one sample, sequenced in a study of blood T cell repertoires in COVID-19. Repertoires were generated with immunoSEQ multiplex PCR, while TCRdb's copy carries only in-frame clones and drops some. This sample yields 220,000 or so clones, of which approximately 82% are seen a single time; 1.9% belongs to the top ten. Sequencing was performed on peripheral blood. All receptors derive from a woman aged 80 or over with acute or convalescent COVID-19.

The V and J genes are TRBV5-4 and TRBJ2-2, with 7 bases aligning to TRBD1. Germline loops: CDR1 SGHNT, CDR2 YYREEE (reference sequence). CDR3 length: 16 amino acids. V trimming: 0 bases; J trimming: 7 bases; junction bases outside the gene matches: 9. The CDR3 coding sequence is TGTGCCAGCAGCTTGGCCGGGACAGTTTCGGGCGGGGAGCTGTTTTTT. Its protein product is CASSLAGTVSGGELFF.

The chain couples TRBV19 to TRBJ1-6; a weak D match, TRBD1 (5 bases). Germline V gives CDR1 LNHDA, CDR2 SQIVND (reference sequence). CDR3 length: 13 residues. V dropped 5 bases and J dropped 8 bases, with 10 bases sitting between them. CDR3 in amino acids: CASSPSGYSPLHF. In nucleotides, the CDR3 is TGTGCCAGTAGTCCCTCAGGGTATTCACCCCTCCACTTT.

The rearrangement joins TRBV3-1 (or the pseudogene TRBV3-2) to TRBJ2-5; D may be TRBD2 (5 bases). Germline V gene data show CDR1 as LGHDT and CDR2 as YNNKEL (reference sequence). This CDR3 region has 14 residues. The ends were cut back, 4 bases at V and 5 bases at J, with 14 bases in the middle. CDR3 amino acids: CASSLHGVKETQYF. The CDR3 DNA is TGTGCCAGCAGCCTCCACGGGGTTAAGGAGACCCAGTACTTC.